Listed below are T cell receptor beta chains from one sample, sequenced in a study of early T cells in non-severe SARS-CoV-2 infection. TCRdb used MiXCR to reprocess the 5' RACE reads, holding one entry per CDR3 protein. The sample lists nearly 95,000 distinct CDR3 sequences, 16% occurring once. This material consisted of whole blood, taken at baseline. The receptors shown here come from an adult who was a healthcare worker with PCR-confirmed SARS-CoV-2 infection or an uninfected control (not recorded which). CDR3s include the opening cysteine and the closing phenylalanine or tryptophan. D genes are given only for firm matches. Clone size is not always given. Where it is, it says once, few, many or a class for expanded clones.

cdr3_aa,cdr3_nt,j_call,clone_size,v_call,d_call
CASLAGIGTGELFF,TGTGCCAGCCTAGCGGGAATAGGCACCGGGGAGCTGTTTTTT,TRBJ2-2,few,TRBV28,TRBD2
CASSLSGGGHNEQFF,TGTGCCAGCAGTTTATCGGGAGGGGGCCACAATGAGCAGTTCTTC,TRBJ2-1,few,TRBV12-3/TRBV12-4,NA
CASSFGPGQYF,NA,TRBJ2-7,NA,TRBV11-2,NA
CASSPQGTSPLHF,TGTGCCAGCAGTCCGCAGGGAACTTCACCCCTCCACTTT,TRBJ1-6,NA,TRBV12-3/TRBV12-4,NA
CSARGGYYNSPLHF,TGCAGTGCTAGAGGCGGGTACTATAATTCACCCCTCCACTTT,TRBJ1-6,few,TRBV20-1,NA
CASSLRKGSEAFF,TGTGCCAGCAGTTTACGCAAGGGAAGTGAAGCTTTCTTT,TRBJ1-1,few,TRBV12-3/TRBV12-4,NA
CASSSGTVPFFQETQYF,TGTGCCAGCAGCTCTGGGACGGTCCCGTTTTTCCAAGAGACCCAGTACTTC,TRBJ2-5,few,TRBV7-9,NA
CASSFFSGRHYNEQFF,TGTGCCAGCAGTTTTTTTTCCGGGAGGCACTACAATGAGCAGTTCTTC,TRBJ2-1,few,TRBV27,TRBD2
CASSSPPGFNQPQHF,TGTGCCAGTAGTTCCCCGCCCGGCTTCAATCAGCCCCAGCATTTT,TRBJ1-5,few,TRBV19,NA
CASSHNSGRAADTQYF,TGTGCCAGCAGCCACAATAGCGGGAGAGCTGCAGATACGCAGTATTTT,TRBJ2-3,few,TRBV28,TRBD2
CSGSGTMAYEQYF,TGCAGTGGATCCGGGACTATGGCGTACGAGCAGTACTTC,TRBJ2-7,few,TRBV20-1,TRBD2
CASSEEGGRETQYF,TGTGCCAGCAGTGAGGAGGGAGGAAGGGAGACCCAGTACTTC,TRBJ2-5,NA,TRBV6-4,NA
CASSPPAGASSPLHF,TGTGCCAGCAGCCCCCCAGCCGGGGCGAGTTCACCCCTCCACTTT,TRBJ1-6,NA,TRBV28,NA
CASRGDRGLWENTGELFF,TGTGCCAGCAGGGGAGACAGGGGGCTATGGGAAAACACCGGGGAGCTGTTTTTT,TRBJ2-2,few,TRBV6-1,TRBD1
CASSRSEHTDTQYF,TGTGCCAGCAGTCGATCGGAGCACACAGATACGCAGTATTTT,TRBJ2-3,many,TRBV6-2/TRBV6-3,NA
CASSVAEVGSEAFF,TGTGCCAGCAGCGTAGCGGAGGTTGGCTCTGAAGCTTTCTTT,TRBJ1-1,NA,TRBV9,NA
CASSLGGAFTYEQYF,TGTGCCAGCAGCTTAGGGGGGGCGTTCACCTACGAGCAGTACTTC,TRBJ2-7,medium-sized,TRBV13,NA
CASSLAPVNTEAFF,TGTGCCAGCAGCCTTGCGCCGGTCAACACTGAAGCTTTCTTT,TRBJ1-1,many,TRBV9,NA
CASSKAGATDTQYF,TGTGCCAGCAGTAAAGCGGGAGCCACAGATACGCAGTATTTT,TRBJ2-3,NA,TRBV28,TRBD2
CASRTELAANTGELFF,TGTGCCAGCCGAACCGAACTAGCGGCGAACACCGGGGAGCTGTTTTTT,TRBJ2-2,NA,TRBV7-2,TRBD2
CSARDLWEQFF,TGCAGTGCTAGAGATCTTTGGGAGCAGTTCTTC,TRBJ2-1,NA,TRBV20-1,NA
CATSDKTDTQYF,TGTGCCACCAGTGATAAAACAGATACGCAGTATTTT,TRBJ2-3,NA,TRBV24-1,NA
CASSQAPLEQYF,TGTGCCAGCAGCCAAGCTCCACTGGAGCAGTACTTC,TRBJ2-7,NA,TRBV14,NA
CASSPTGMEETQYF,TGTGCCAGCAGCCCGACAGGGATGGAAGAGACCCAGTACTTC,TRBJ2-5,few,TRBV7-9,TRBD1
CASSPGLAGIYEQYF,TGTGCCAGCAGCCCCGGACTAGCGGGCATCTACGAGCAGTACTTC,TRBJ2-7,NA,TRBV6-6,TRBD2
CASSLAMGTGSTDTQYF,TGTGCCAGCAGCTTAGCGATGGGCACAGGGAGCACAGATACGCAGTATTTT,TRBJ2-3,few,TRBV7-2,NA
CASSYSIGYTF,TGTGCCAGCAGTTACTCGATTGGCTACACCTTC,TRBJ1-2,NA,TRBV6-2/TRBV6-3,NA
CASSPTRGYEQYF,TGTGCCAGCAGCCCTACTCGGGGTTACGAGCAGTACTTC,TRBJ2-7,NA,TRBV7-8,NA
CASSDGSAGTDTQYF,TGCGCCAGCAGTGACGGTAGCGCGGGCACAGATACGCAGTATTTT,TRBJ2-3,medium-sized,TRBV10-1,NA
CASGRTSGSFADTQYF,TGTGCCAGCGGCCGGACTAGCGGGAGTTTCGCAGATACGCAGTATTTT,TRBJ2-3,NA,TRBV12-3/TRBV12-4,TRBD2
CVGRPPGTIQQFF,TGTGTCGGCAGACCCCCGGGGACTATTCAACAGTTCTTC,TRBJ2-1,NA,TRBV7-9,TRBD2
CASSLEKNEQFF,TGTGCCAGCAGCTTAGAGAAAAATGAGCAGTTCTTC,TRBJ2-1,NA,TRBV7-9,NA
CATAVLAGVGTGELFF,TGTGCCACTGCGGTTCTAGCGGGAGTGGGCACCGGGGAGCTGTTTTTT,TRBJ2-2,many,TRBV7-9,TRBD2
CSAYDRLAGANVLTF,TGCAGTGCATACGACAGATTGGCTGGGGCCAACGTCCTGACTTTC,TRBJ2-6,NA,TRBV20-1,NA
CASSNTSGTYEQYF,TGTGCCAGCTCAAATACTAGCGGGACCTACGAGCAGTACTTC,TRBJ2-7,NA,TRBV18,TRBD2
CASSYEEYNEQFF,TGTGCCAGCAGTTACGAGGAGTACAATGAGCAGTTCTTC,TRBJ2-1,few,TRBV6-6,NA
CATSMDRDTEAFF,TGTGCCACCTCAATGGACAGGGATACTGAAGCTTTCTTT,TRBJ1-1,few,TRBV19,TRBD1
CASSYFGTDYNEQFF,TGTGCCAGCAGTTACTTCGGGACAGACTACAATGAGCAGTTCTTC,TRBJ2-1,NA,TRBV6-2/TRBV6-3,TRBD1
CSARVVAGFTYNEQFF,TGCAGTGCTAGAGTGGTAGCGGGATTCACCTACAATGAGCAGTTCTTC,TRBJ2-1,NA,TRBV20-1,TRBD2
CASSLNGEETQYF,TGTGCCAGCAGTTTAAACGGTGAAGAGACCCAGTACTTC,TRBJ2-5,NA,TRBV12-3/TRBV12-4,NA
CASSRWGGANTGELFF,TGCGCCAGCAGCCGCTGGGGCGGAGCGAACACCGGGGAGCTGTTTTTT,TRBJ2-2,few,TRBV5-1,NA
CASSCGTGLNYEQYF,TGTGCCAGCAGTTGCGGGACAGGGTTAAACTACGAGCAGTACTTC,TRBJ2-7,many,TRBV6-8,TRBD1
CASSLVTTSGRYNEQFF,TGCGCCAGCAGCTTGGTAACCACTAGCGGGAGATACAATGAGCAGTTCTTC,TRBJ2-1,few,TRBV5-1,TRBD2
CASRPSGKETQYF,TGTGCAAGTCGCCCCAGCGGAAAAGAGACCCAGTACTTC,TRBJ2-5,once,TRBV12-2,NA
CSARSRVWETDTGELFF,TGCAGTGCTAGGTCTCGGGTGTGGGAAACAGACACCGGGGAGCTGTTTTTT,TRBJ2-2,NA,TRBV20-1,NA